These 26 T cell receptor beta chains share one sample of origin, sequenced in a study of T-cell memory formation after mild COVID-19. Each CDR3 protein gets one entry after TCRdb re-called the 5' RACE reads with MiXCR. The sample holds hundreds of thousands of distinct CDR3 sequences, 12% to 15% seen once. The specimen sequenced was PBMCs or a T cell subset sorted from them (not recorded which). Receptor source: a man in his late teens or twenties who had mild COVID-19 (a few samples of this study predate the infection). Cell type and time point are not known.

J is TRBJ2-2 and V is TRBV20-1; 8 bases fit TRBD1. J gave up 1 base and V 6 bases, and 4 bases lay outside the gene matches. The CDR3 length is 14 residues. Germline V gene lookup returns CDR1 DFQATT and CDR2 SNEGSKA (reference sequence). The CDR3 nucleotides read TGCAGTGCCCGGGACAGGATGAACACCGGGGAGCTGTTTTTT. This translates into CSARDRMNTGELFF.

This clonotype was detected many times. In nucleotides, the CDR3 is TGTGCCAGCAGCTTCAGTCGGGGCCTCACAGATACGCAGTATTTT. Protein sequence: CASSFSRGLTDTQYF. This rearrangement joins TRBV7-2 to TRBJ2-3, with D perhaps being TRBD1 or TRBD2 (5 bases each). V was shortened by 3 bases and J by 2 bases, with 12 bases between the two germline ends. The V gene's germline CDR1 is SGHTA and CDR2 FQGNSA. The CDR3 extends over 15 amino acids.

The rearrangement links TRBV29-1 to TRBJ2-7, with D perhaps TRBD2 (5 bases). CDR1 SQVTM and CDR2 ANQGSEA come from the germline V gene. The ends were cut back, 3 bases at V and 3 bases at J, with 12 bases in the middle. This CDR3 contains 13 residues. Written as DNA, the CDR3 is TGCAGCGTTGAGCCTCCGGGAAACTACGAGCAGTACTTC. Encoded protein: CSVEPPGNYEQYF.

The V gene is TRBV4-3, the J gene TRBJ2-2; D is perhaps TRBD1 (5 bases). Per germline, CDR1 LGHNA and CDR2 YSLEER. V lost 0 bases to trimming and J lost 0 bases, with 11 bases between them. The CDR3 loop spans 17 amino acids. The CDR3 DNA follows: TGCGCCAGCAGCCAAGATAGGGGTTCCGCGAACACCGGGGAGCTGTTTTTT. Translation gives CASSQDRGSANTGELFF.

The chain recombines TRBV29-1 with TRBJ2-7; D possibly corresponds to TRBD1 (6 bases). CDR1 is SQVTM, CDR2 ANQGSEA, per germline. The V end was cut by 6 bases, the J end by 2 bases, with 11 bases between. This CDR3 comprises 12 residues. In DNA form, the CDR3 reads TGCAGCGTGTCTACAGGGACCTACGAGCAGTACGTC. It specifies CSVSTGTYEQYV.

The chain combines TRBV20-1 with TRBJ1-2, with a weak D call TRBD1 (5 bases). Germline-derived CDR1 and CDR2 are DFQATT and SNEGSKA (reference sequence). The V gene lost 3 bases and the J gene lost 14 bases, with 13 bases spanning the gap. CDR3 length equals 10 residues. The CDR3 here is CSASLGGQTF. In DNA form, the CDR3 reads TGCAGTGCTAGTTTGGGGGGTCAGACCTTC.

The chain has TRBV7-3 and TRBJ2-1; the D is unclear. CDR1 SGHTA and CDR2 FQGTGA come from the germline V gene. This CDR3 region has 13 residues. V was cut by 1 base and J by 5 bases, with 6 bases left in between. The CDR3: CASSLMLDNEQFF. In DNA, the CDR3 is TGTGCCAGCAGCTTAATGCTAGACAATGAGCAGTTCTTC.

The J gene is TRBJ2-3, the V gene TRBV4-3; perhaps TRBD2 as D (6 bases). There are 15 residues in the CDR3. V shed 0 bases and J shed 3 bases, with 10 bases lying between them. Germline V CDR1 and CDR2: LGHNA, YSLEER. The chain's CDR3 is CASSQDPGTTDTQYF. The CDR3 DNA reads as TGCGCCAGCAGCCAAGACCCAGGGACTACAGATACGCAGTATTTT.

The rearrangement joins TRBV7-9 to TRBJ2-3; the D is unclear. The V end was cut by 6 bases, the J end by 1 base, with 8 bases between. CDR1 and CDR2 from the germline V gene are SEHNR and FQNEAQ (reference sequence). There are 13 residues in the CDR3. The CDR3: CASRATGTDTQYF. Written as DNA, the CDR3 is TGTGCCAGCAGGGCCACAGGCACAGATACGCAGTATTTT.

This clonotype was counted at least ten times. The rearrangement links TRBV5-1 to TRBJ2-7, with 9 bases identical to TRBD1. V lost 4 bases, J lost 3 bases, and 5 bases stayed unmatched. The CDR3 is 14 residues long. Germline loops: CDR1 SGHRS, CDR2 YFSETQ. The CDR3 protein is CASSPPGQGYEQYF. The DNA for the CDR3 is TGCGCCAGCAGCCCACCGGGACAGGGCTACGAGCAGTACTTC.

A remark on this clonotype: One end of the junction varies from germline; a read error may be responsible. DNA of the CDR3: TGTGCTAGCAGCCGGGACCTCACCGGGGGTGAGCAGTTCTTC. Protein sequence: CASSRDLTGGEQFF. V gene TRBV7-7 combines with J gene TRBJ2-1; a weak D match, TRBD2 (6 bases). The germline V gene encodes CDR1 SSHAT and CDR2 FNYEAQ (reference sequence). This CDR3 comprises 14 residues.

This chain joins TRBV10-3 and TRBJ2-7; D may correspond to TRBD1 or TRBD2 (5 bases each). This CDR3 is built from 16 residues. Germline CDR1 ENHRY, CDR2 SYGVKD. V shed 2 bases and J shed 3 bases, with 17 bases lying between them. CDR3 DNA: TGTGCCATCAGTGAGCTATCCCGGGACGGCGGCTACGAGCAGTACTTC. It is translated as CAISELSRDGGYEQYF.

Comment on this clonotype: A read error may produce the germline difference seen at one junction end. The chain links TRBV12-3 or TRBV12-4 to TRBJ2-1; 8 positions match TRBD2. CDR3 length: 16 amino acids. CDR3 in amino acids: CASSIAGLVSYNEQFF. CDR3 nucleotide sequence: TGTGCCAGCAGTATAGCGGGGTTAGTCTCCTACAATGAGCAGTTCTTC.

The V and J genes are TRBV7-2 and TRBJ2-7, with 9 bases matching TRBD1. The CDR3 is made up of 16 amino acids. The junction had 12 bases not matched to a gene; V was cut back by 7 bases and J by 2 bases. CDR1 and CDR2 (germline): SGHTA, FQGNSA. DNA of the CDR3: TGTGCCAGCAACGACAGCCCGGGACAGGGAACCTACGAGCAGTACTTC. Translated, it gives CASNDSPGQGTYEQYF.

V gene TRBV9 combines with J gene TRBJ2-5, with 7 bases matching TRBD1. The CDR3 extends over 14 amino acids. V trimming: 0 bases; J trimming: 4 bases; junction bases outside the gene matches: 3. CDR1 and CDR2 from the germline V gene are SGDLS and YYNGEE. CDR3 bases: TGTGCCAGCAGCGTAGAGGGGGCCGGAGAGACCCAGTACTTC. Its translation is CASSVEGAGETQYF.

A few counts support this clonotype. V gene TRBV20-1 combines with J gene TRBJ1-5; 8 bases fit TRBD1. J was trimmed by 5 bases and V by 6 bases; bases with no gene match: 3. This CDR3 comprises 12 residues. Germline CDR1 reads DFQATT; CDR2 reads SNEGSKA (reference sequence). The CDR3 loop is CSAVQGDQPQHF. CDR3 sequence (DNA): TGCAGTGCCGTACAGGGGGATCAGCCCCAGCATTTT.

This clonotype was seen a handful of times. The chain recombines TRBV6-2 or TRBV6-3 with TRBJ1-5; D possibly corresponds to TRBD1 (5 bases). The germline CDR1 and CDR2 sequences are MNHEY and SVGEGT. The V end lost 4 bases, the J end lost 4 bases, and 11 bases lay between the germline ends. The CDR3 spans 14 residues. This chain's CDR3 is CASSSRGPNQPQHF. DNA for the CDR3: TGTGCCAGCAGTTCGAGGGGTCCTAATCAGCCCCAGCATTTT.

This clonotype was recorded a few times. The chain is built from TRBV29-1 and TRBJ2-3; TRBD1 or TRBD2 may be the D gene (5 bases each). This CDR3 comprises 14 residues. V shed 6 bases and J shed 0 bases, with 13 bases lying between them. Germline lookup yields CDR1 SQVTM and CDR2 ANQGSEA. The CDR3 DNA follows: TGCAGCGTGACTGGGGGAACTAGCACAGATACGCAGTATTTT. Protein sequence: CSVTGGTSTDTQYF.

Only a few counts were recorded for this clonotype. The J gene is TRBJ1-1, the V gene TRBV12-3 or TRBV12-4; no firm D call. The CDR3 runs to 15 residues. V gave up 5 bases and J gave up 0 bases, with 13 bases separating them. CDR3 sequence: CASSISLGLNTEAFF. In DNA form, the CDR3 reads TGTGCCAGCAGTATTTCATTGGGCCTGAACACTGAAGCTTTCTTT.

This sequence joins TRBV7-2 and TRBJ2-4; the match to TRBD1 covers 9 bases. CDR3 length: 13 amino acids. V lost 7 bases and J lost 8; bases outside the gene matches: 6. In germline, CDR1 is SGHTA, CDR2 FQGNSA. In DNA form, the CDR3 reads TGTGCCAGCAACCTCCGACAGGGGGACATTCAGTACTTC. Its translation: CASNLRQGDIQYF.

This chain uses TRBV7-8 with TRBJ2-2, with 9 positions matching TRBD2. The CDR3 extends over 15 amino acids. Germline lookup yields CDR1 SGHVS and CDR2 FQNEAQ. V lost 3 bases to trimming and J lost 4 bases; unmatched junction nucleotides: 3. CDR3 sequence (DNA): TGTGCCAGCAGCTTCCGCGGGGGGGCCACCGGGGAGCTGTTTTTT. Amino acid sequence: CASSFRGGATGELFF.

The chain links TRBV12-3 or TRBV12-4 to TRBJ2-2, with 11 bases lining up with TRBD2. Trimming removed 5 bases from V and 2 bases from J; junction bases left unmatched: 4. This CDR3 comprises 16 residues. As DNA, the CDR3 is TGTGCCAGCAGTAGACTAGCGGGGTCTAACACCGGGGAGCTGTTTTTT. Translation gives CASSRLAGSNTGELFF.

This clonotype has just a few counts. The chain joins TRBV7-8 to TRBJ2-1; no clear D gene. Deletions cut 0 bases from V and 5 bases from J, with 14 bases between. The CDR3 has 16 amino acids. CDR1 and CDR2 from the germline V gene are SGHVS and FQNEAQ. As DNA, the CDR3 is TGTGCCAGCAGCTTAGCAGGTTACAGACTTAACAATGAGCAGTTCTTC. Its protein product is CASSLAGYRLNNEQFF.

This clonotype turned up a few times. The CDR3 sequence is CASTQGSHIQYF. CDR3 bases: TGTGCCAGCACACAGGGGTCACACATTCAGTACTTC. V is TRBV7-9 and J is TRBJ2-4, with 7 positions matching TRBD1. The CDR3 is 12 amino acids. The J segment lost 8 bases and the V segment lost 7 bases, leaving 5 bases of the junction unmatched. The germline V gene has CDR1 SEHNR and CDR2 FQNEAQ (reference sequence).

V usage is TRBV5-1 and J usage is TRBJ1-1; 8 nucleotides agree with TRBD1. This CDR3 region has 14 residues. Trimming cost V 2 bases and J 3 bases; bases outside gene matches: 3. The germline V gene has CDR1 SGHRS and CDR2 YFSETQ. The CDR3 DNA follows: TGCGCCAGCAGCTTACAGGGGGATGACACTGAAGCTTTCTTT. Protein: CASSLQGDDTEAFF.

The chain has TRBV6-2 or TRBV6-3 and TRBJ2-3; D not resolved. CDR1 and CDR2 (germline): MNHEY, SVGEGT. The CDR3 loop spans 13 amino acids. Trimming pared 4 bases from V and 6 bases from J, leaving 11 bases between. The CDR3 here is CASSSHRVDTQYF. In DNA form, the CDR3 reads TGTGCCAGCAGTTCCCACCGGGTTGATACGCAGTATTTT.